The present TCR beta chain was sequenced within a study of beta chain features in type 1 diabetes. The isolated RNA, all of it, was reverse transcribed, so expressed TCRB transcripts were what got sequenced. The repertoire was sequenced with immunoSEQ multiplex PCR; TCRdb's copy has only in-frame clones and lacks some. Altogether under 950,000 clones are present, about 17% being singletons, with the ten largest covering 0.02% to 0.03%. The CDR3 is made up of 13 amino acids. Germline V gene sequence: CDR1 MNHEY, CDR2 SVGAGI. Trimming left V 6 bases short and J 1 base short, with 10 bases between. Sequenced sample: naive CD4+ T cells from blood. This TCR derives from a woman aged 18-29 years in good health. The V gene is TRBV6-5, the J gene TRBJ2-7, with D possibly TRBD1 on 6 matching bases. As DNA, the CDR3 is TGTGCCAGCAGATCGACAGGATCCTACGAGCAGTACTTC. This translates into CASRSTGSYEQYF.